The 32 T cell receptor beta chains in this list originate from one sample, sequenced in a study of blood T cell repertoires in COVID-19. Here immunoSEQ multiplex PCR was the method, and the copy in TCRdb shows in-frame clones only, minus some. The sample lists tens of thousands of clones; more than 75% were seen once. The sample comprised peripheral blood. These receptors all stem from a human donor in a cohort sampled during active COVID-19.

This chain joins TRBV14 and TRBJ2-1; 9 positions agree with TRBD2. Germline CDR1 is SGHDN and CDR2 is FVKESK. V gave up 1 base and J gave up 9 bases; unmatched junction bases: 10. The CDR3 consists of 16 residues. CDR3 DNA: TGTGCCAGCAGCCAAGGGGTTAGCGGGAGTAGCGGTGAGCAGTTCTTC. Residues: CASSQGVSGSSGEQFF.

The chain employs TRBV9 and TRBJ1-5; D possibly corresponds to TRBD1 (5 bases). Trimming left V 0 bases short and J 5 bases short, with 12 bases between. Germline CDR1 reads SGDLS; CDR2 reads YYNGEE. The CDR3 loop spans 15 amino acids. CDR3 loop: CASSVDGGTHQPQHF. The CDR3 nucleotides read TGTGCCAGCAGCGTAGATGGAGGGACCCATCAGCCCCAGCATTTT.

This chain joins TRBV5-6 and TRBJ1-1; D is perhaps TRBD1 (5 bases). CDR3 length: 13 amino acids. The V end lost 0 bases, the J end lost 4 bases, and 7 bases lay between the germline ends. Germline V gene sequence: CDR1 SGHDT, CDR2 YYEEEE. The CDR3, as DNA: TGTGCCAGCAGCTTGGCGCAGGGCACTGAAGCTTTCTTT. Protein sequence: CASSLAQGTEAFF.

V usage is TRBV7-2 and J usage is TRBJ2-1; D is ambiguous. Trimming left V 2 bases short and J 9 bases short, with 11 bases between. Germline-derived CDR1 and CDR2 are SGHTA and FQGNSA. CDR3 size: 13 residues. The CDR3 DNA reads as TGTGCCAGCAGCTTATCAGTTTCAGGTGAGCAGTTCTTC. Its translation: CASSLSVSGEQFF.

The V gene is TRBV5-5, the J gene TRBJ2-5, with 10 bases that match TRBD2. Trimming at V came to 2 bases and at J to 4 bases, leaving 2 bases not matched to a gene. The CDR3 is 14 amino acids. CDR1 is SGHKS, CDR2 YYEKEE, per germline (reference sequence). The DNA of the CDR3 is TGTGCCAGCAGCTTAGGGACTAGCGTAGAGACCCAGTACTTC. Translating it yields CASSLGTSVETQYF.

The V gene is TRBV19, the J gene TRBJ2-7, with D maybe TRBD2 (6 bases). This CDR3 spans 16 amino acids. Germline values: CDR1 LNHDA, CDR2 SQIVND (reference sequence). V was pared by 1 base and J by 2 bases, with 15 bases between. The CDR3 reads CASSIGAEGGAYEQYF. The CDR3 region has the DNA TGTGCCAGTAGTATAGGGGCGGAGGGCGGCGCCTACGAGCAGTACTTC.

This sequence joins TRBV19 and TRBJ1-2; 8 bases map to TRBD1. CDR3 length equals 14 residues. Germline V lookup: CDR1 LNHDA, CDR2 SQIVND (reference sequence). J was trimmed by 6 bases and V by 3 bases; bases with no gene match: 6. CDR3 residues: CASSMAGGLDGYTF. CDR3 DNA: TGTGCCAGTAGTATGGCAGGGGGCCTGGATGGCTACACCTTC.

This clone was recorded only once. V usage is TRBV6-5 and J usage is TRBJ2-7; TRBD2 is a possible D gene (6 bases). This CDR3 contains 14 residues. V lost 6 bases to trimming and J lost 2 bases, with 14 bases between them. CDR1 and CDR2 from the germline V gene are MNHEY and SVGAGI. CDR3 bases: TGTGCCAGCAGCAAACCTAGCGAGCCCTACGAGCAGTACTTC. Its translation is CASSKPSEPYEQYF.

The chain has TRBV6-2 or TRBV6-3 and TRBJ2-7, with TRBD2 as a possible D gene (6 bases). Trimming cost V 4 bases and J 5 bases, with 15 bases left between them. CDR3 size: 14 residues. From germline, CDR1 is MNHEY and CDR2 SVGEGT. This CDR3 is CASSLGAGRNEQYF. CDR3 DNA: TGTGCCAGCAGTTTAGGGGCGGGACGGAACGAGCAGTACTTC.

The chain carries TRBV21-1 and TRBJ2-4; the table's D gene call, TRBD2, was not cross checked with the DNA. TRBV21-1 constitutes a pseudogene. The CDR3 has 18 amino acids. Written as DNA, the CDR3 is TGTGCCAGCAGCAAAGGGCGCGAGGGTCCACTAGCCAAAAACATTCAGTACTTC. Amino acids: CASSKGREGPLAKNIQYF.

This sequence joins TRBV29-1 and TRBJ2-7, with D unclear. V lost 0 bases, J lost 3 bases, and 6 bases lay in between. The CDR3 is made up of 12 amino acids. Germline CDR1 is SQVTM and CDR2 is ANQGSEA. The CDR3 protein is CSVEDTGYEQYF. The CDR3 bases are TGCAGCGTTGAAGATACGGGCTACGAGCAGTACTTC.

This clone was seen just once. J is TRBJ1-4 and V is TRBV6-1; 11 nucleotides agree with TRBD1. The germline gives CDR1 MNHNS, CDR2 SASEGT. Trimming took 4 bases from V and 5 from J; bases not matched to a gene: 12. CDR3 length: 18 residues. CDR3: CASSVGDFGTGGNEKLFF. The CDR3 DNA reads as TGTGCCAGCAGTGTAGGCGATTTCGGGACAGGGGGGAATGAAAAACTGTTTTTT.

The CDR3 reads CASSEELAGGVEQFF. Written as DNA, the CDR3 is TGTGCCAGCAGTGAAGAGCTAGCGGGAGGGGTTGAGCAGTTCTTC. The V call is TRBV6-1, the J call TRBJ2-1, with 12 nucleotides matching TRBD2. The CDR3 totals 15 residues. The V gene's germline CDR1 is MNHNS and CDR2 SASEGT. V lost 1 base and J lost 9; bases outside the gene matches: 4.

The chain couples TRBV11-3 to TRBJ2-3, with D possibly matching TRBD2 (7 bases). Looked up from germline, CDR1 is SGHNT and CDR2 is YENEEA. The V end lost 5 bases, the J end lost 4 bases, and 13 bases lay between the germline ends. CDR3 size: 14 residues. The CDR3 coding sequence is TGTGCCAGCAGCCCCACAGGGAGGGCAGATACGCAGTATTTT. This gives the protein CASSPTGRADTQYF.

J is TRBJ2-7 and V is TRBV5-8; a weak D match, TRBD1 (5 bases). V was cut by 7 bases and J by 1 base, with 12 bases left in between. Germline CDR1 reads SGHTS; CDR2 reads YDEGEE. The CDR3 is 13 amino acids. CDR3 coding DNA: TGTGCCAGCCGTATCAGGGCGTCCTACGAGCAGTACTTC. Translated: CASRIRASYEQYF.

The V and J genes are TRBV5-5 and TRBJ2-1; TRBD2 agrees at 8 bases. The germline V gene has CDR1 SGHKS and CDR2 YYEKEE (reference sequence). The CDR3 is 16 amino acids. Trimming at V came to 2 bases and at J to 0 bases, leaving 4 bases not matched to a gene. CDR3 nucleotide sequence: TGTGCCAGCAGCTTATATAGCGGGACCTCCTACAATGAGCAGTTCTTC. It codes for CASSLYSGTSYNEQFF.

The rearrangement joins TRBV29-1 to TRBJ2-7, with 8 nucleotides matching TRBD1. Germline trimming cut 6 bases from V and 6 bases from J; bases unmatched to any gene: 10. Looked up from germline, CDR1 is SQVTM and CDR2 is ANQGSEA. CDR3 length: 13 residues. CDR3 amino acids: CSVANSGGGEQYF. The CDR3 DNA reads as TGCAGCGTGGCTAACTCAGGGGGCGGCGAGCAGTACTTC.

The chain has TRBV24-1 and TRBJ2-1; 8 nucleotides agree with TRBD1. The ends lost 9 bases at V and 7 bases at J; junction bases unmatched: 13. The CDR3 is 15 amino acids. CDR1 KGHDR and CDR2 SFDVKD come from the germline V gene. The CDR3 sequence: CATRMTGAATNEQFF. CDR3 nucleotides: TGTGCCACCCGAATGACAGGGGCCGCGACTAATGAGCAGTTCTTC.

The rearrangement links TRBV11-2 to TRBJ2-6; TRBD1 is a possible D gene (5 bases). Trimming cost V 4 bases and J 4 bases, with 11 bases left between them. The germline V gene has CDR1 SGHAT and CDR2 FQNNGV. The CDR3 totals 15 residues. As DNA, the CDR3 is TGTGCCAGCAGCTCCCCAGGGCTGGGGGCCAACGTCCTGACTTTC. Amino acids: CASSSPGLGANVLTF. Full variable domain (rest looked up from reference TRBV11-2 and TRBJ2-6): EAGVAQSPRYKIIEKRQSVAFWCNPISGHATLYWYQQILGQGPKLLIQFQNNGVVDDSQLPKDRFSAERLKGVDSTLKIQPAKLEDSAVYLCASSSPGLGANVLTFGAGSRLTVL.

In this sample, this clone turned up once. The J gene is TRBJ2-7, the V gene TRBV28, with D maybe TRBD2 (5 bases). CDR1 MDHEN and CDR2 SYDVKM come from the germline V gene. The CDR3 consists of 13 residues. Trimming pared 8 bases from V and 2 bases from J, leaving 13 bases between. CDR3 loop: CASRGLVTYEQYF. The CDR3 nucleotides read TGTGCCAGCCGCGGGCTAGTCACCTACGAGCAGTACTTC.

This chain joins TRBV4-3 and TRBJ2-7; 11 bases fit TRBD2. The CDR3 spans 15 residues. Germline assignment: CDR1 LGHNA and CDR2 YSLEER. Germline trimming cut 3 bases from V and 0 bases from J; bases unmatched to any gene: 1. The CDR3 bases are TGCGCCAGCAGCCAGGGACTAGCGGCCTCCTACGAGCAGTACTTC. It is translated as CASSQGLAASYEQYF.

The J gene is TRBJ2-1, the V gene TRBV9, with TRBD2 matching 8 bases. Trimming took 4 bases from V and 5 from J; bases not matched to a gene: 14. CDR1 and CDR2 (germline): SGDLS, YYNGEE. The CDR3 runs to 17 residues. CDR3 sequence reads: CASSRVPQREINNEQFF. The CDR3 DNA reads TGTGCCAGCAGCCGAGTGCCACAGCGGGAGATAAACAATGAGCAGTTCTTC.

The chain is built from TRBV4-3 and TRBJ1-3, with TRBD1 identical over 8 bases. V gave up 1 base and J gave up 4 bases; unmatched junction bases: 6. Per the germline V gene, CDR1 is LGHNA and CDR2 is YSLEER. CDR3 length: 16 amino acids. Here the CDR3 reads CASSQGTGPSGNTIYF. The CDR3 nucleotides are TGCGCCAGCAGCCAAGGGACAGGGCCATCCGGAAACACCATATATTTT.

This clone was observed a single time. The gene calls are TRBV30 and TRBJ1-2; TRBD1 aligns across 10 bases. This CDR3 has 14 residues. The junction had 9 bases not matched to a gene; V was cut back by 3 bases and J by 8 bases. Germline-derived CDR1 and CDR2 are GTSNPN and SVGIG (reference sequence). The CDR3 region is CAWSDDRGPGGYTF. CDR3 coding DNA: TGTGCCTGGAGCGACGACAGGGGGCCAGGGGGCTACACCTTC.

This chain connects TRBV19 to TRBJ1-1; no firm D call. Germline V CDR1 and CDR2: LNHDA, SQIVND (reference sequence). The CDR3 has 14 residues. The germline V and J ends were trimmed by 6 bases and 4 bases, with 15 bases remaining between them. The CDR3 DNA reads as TGTGCCAGTAGAGTTGGCAGCAGCGGCACTGAAGCTTTCTTT. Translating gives CASRVGSSGTEAFF.

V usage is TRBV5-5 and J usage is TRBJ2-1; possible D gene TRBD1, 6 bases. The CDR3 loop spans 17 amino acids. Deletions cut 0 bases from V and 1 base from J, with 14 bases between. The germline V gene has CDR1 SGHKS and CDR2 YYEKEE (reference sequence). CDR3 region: CASSLEGERGSYNEQFF. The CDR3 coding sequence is TGTGCCAGCAGCTTGGAAGGCGAAAGGGGGTCCTACAATGAGCAGTTCTTC.

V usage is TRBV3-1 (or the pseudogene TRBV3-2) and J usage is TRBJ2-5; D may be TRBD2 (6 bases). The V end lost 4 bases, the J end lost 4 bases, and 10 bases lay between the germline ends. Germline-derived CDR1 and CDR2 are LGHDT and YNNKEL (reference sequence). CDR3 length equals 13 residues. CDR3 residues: CASSRTGLETQYF. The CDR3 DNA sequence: TGTGCCAGCAGCCGCACGGGACTAGAGACCCAGTACTTC.

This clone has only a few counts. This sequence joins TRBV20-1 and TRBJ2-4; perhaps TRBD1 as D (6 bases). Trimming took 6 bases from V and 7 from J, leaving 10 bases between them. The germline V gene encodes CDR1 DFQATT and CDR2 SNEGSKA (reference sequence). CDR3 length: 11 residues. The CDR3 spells CSASTGNIQYF. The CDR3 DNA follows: TGCAGTGCAAGCACAGGGAACATTCAGTACTTC.

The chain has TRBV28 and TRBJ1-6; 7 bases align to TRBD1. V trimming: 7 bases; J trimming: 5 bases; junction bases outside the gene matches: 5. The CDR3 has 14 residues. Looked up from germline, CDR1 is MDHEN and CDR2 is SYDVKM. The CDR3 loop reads CASTPGQNNSPLHF. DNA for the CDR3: TGTGCCAGCACGCCGGGACAGAATAATTCACCCCTCCACTTT.

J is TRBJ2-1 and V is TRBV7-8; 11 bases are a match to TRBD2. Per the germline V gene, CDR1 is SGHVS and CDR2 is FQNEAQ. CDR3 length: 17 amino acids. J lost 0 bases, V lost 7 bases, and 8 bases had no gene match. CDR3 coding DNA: TGTGCCAGCATCGACCGGGGACTAGCGGACTCCTACAATGAGCAGTTCTTC. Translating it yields CASIDRGLADSYNEQFF.

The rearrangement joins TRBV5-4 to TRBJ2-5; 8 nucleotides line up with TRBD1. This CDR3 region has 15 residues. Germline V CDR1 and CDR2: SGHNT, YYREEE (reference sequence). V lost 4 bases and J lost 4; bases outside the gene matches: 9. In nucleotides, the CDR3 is TGTGCCAGCAGCAGCGGACAGGGACGAGGAGAGACCCAGTACTTC. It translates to CASSSGQGRGETQYF.

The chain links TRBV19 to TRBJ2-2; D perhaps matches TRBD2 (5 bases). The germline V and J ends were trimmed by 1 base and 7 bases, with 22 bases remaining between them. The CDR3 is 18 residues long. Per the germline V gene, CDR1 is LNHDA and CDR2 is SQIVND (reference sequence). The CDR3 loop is CASSIVPDFPKLVGELFF. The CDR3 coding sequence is TGTGCCAGTAGTATAGTTCCGGACTTCCCCAAACTTGTCGGGGAGCTGTTTTTT.